Described below is a single T cell receptor beta chain sequence and its context. Original processing methods: The authors estimated nucleated cell counts from reference gene primer amplification. The data were produced by immunoSEQ multiplex PCR, yet TCRdb's version contains in-frame clones alone and is incomplete. The D gene and trimming were derived from the DNA, and the V and J assignments and clone size from that table. The sample lists roughly 190,000 clones; approximately 84% were seen once. The source of the sample is a study of blood T cell repertoires in COVID-19. Study summary: The origin of the acute and convalescent COVID-19 samples was the United States, Italy and Spain. Sample material is recorded as cDNA or gDNA derived from T cells, B-cell-depleted T cells, or PBMCs.

The sequence derives from a human donor with acute or convalescent COVID-19. The donor label of this sample is uncertain. Source material: peripheral blood.

The CDR3 region is CASSLSGPGRSYEQYF. The CDR3 DNA follows: TGCGCCAGCAGCTTGTCAGGTCCAGGGAGGTCCTACGAGCAGTACTTC. V usage is TRBV5-1 and J usage is TRBJ2-7; D perhaps matches TRBD2 (6 bases). CDR1 and CDR2 from the germline V gene are SGHRS and YFSETQ. V lost 1 base, J lost 1 base, and 15 bases lay in between. The CDR3 spans 16 residues. Variable domain in full (rest from reference TRBV5-1 and TRBJ2-7): KAGVTQTPRYLIKTRGQQVTLSCSPISGHRSVSWYQQTPGQGLQFLFEYFSETQRNKGNFPGRFSGRQFSNSRSEMNVSTLELGDSALYLCASSLSGPGRSYEQYFGPGTRLTVT.